Presented here are 13 T cell receptor beta chains from one specimen sequenced in a study of cytotoxic CD8 clonotypes in ibrutinib-treated CLL. Sequencing used immunoSEQ multiplex PCR; TCRdb keeps in-frame clones, though not all of them. Here the sample spans some 92,000 clones, 77% being singletons. The sequencing here drew on PBMCs, taken after 24 months of ibrutinib treatment. These receptors were obtained from a human donor with chronic lymphocytic leukemia.

The chain has TRBV6-5 and TRBJ2-1, with D possibly being TRBD2 (5 bases). V gave up 5 bases and J gave up 10 bases, with 18 bases separating them. Germline V gene sequence: CDR1 MNHEY, CDR2 SVGAGI. The CDR3 consists of 14 residues. CDR3 sequence reads: CASSRPERASEQFF. The CDR3 DNA sequence: TGTGCCAGCAGTCGCCCCGAGAGGGCCTCCGAGCAGTTCTTC.

The rearrangement links TRBV6-5 to TRBJ1-1; tentatively, D is TRBD1 (6 bases). The V gene lost 6 bases and the J gene lost 1 base, with 12 bases spanning the gap. CDR1 and CDR2 from the germline V gene are MNHEY and SVGAGI. The CDR3 length is 14 residues. The CDR3 DNA is TGTGCCAGCAGAGAACCGGGACAGAACACTGAAGCTTTCTTT. Its protein product is CASREPGQNTEAFF.

A note on this clone: Other DNA sequences within the sample encode an identical CDR3. The V gene is TRBV30, the J gene TRBJ1-3; D call uncertain. The CDR3 sequence is 12 residues long. V was shortened by 5 bases and J by 0 bases, with 5 bases between the two germline ends. Per the germline V gene, CDR1 is GTSNPN and CDR2 is SVGIG (reference sequence). CDR3 loop: CAWSPSGNTIYF. The CDR3 bases are TGTGCCTGGTCGCCCTCTGGAAACACCATATATTTT. The variable domain in full, with the rest retrieved from reference TRBV30 and TRBJ1-3, is SQTIHQWPATLVQPVGSPLSLECTVEGTSNPNLYWYRQAAGRGLQLLFYSVGIGQISSEVPQNLSASRPQDRQFILSSKKLLLSDSGFYLCAWSPSGNTIYFGEGSWLTVV.

The V gene is TRBV10-3, the J gene TRBJ1-3, with no clear D. CDR1 is ENHRY and CDR2 is SYGVKD in the germline V gene. Trimming took 2 bases from V and 0 from J, leaving 14 bases between them. The length of the CDR3 is 17 residues. DNA of the CDR3: TGTGCCATCAGTGAGCGCCCCTTCAGTAGCTCTGGAAACACCATATATTTT. Protein sequence: CAISERPFSSSGNTIYF.

The chain links TRBV5-1 to TRBJ2-7; 9 bases are a match to TRBD1. J gave up 4 bases and V 8 bases, and 10 bases lay outside the gene matches. This CDR3 has 14 amino acids. Looked up from germline, CDR1 is SGHRS and CDR2 is YFSETQ. The CDR3 loop reads CASGFPGQGYEQYF. In DNA, the CDR3 is TGCGCCAGTGGATTCCCGGGACAGGGATACGAGCAGTACTTC.

This clone was observed a handful of times. The rearrangement uses TRBV5-1 and TRBJ2-7, with D unresolved. V gave up 0 bases and J gave up 0 bases, with 4 bases separating them. The CDR3 is 13 residues long. Looked up from germline, CDR1 is SGHRS and CDR2 is YFSETQ. The CDR3 spells CASSLETSYEQYF. The CDR3 bases are TGCGCCAGCAGCTTGGAAACCTCCTACGAGCAGTACTTC.

The V gene is TRBV27, the J gene TRBJ1-1; D gene uncertain. The CDR3 is 13 residues long. Germline V gene data show CDR1 as MNHEY and CDR2 as SMNVEV (reference sequence). The V end was cut by 4 bases, the J end by 0 bases, with 6 bases between. CDR3 amino acids: CASSSRLNTEAFF. In DNA form, the CDR3 reads TGTGCCAGCAGTTCCCGGCTGAACACTGAAGCTTTCTTT.

The gene calls are TRBV29-1 and TRBJ1-4, with D possibly matching TRBD1 (5 bases). The CDR3 has 11 amino acids. V lost 3 bases and J 10 bases, leaving 9 bases between the germline ends. CDR1 is SQVTM, CDR2 ANQGSEA, per germline. CDR3 in amino acids: CSVDGQGKLFF. The CDR3 coding sequence is TGCAGCGTTGATGGTCAGGGAAAACTGTTTTTT.

This chain connects TRBV11-2 to TRBJ2-2; tentative D call: TRBD2 (5 bases). Germline V gives CDR1 SGHAT, CDR2 FQNNGV. Deletions cut 6 bases from V and 2 bases from J, with 13 bases between. This CDR3 contains 15 residues. The CDR3 loop reads CASREVRINTGELFF. CDR3 coding DNA: TGTGCCAGCAGGGAGGTTAGGATAAACACCGGGGAGCTGTTTTTT.

The V call is TRBV10-3, the J call TRBJ2-2; 7 nucleotides agree with TRBD2. Per germline, CDR1 ENHRY and CDR2 SYGVKD. V dropped 5 bases and J dropped 6; count of bases not matched to a gene: 9. The CDR3 sequence is 15 residues long. CDR3 DNA: TGTGCCATCAGTTCGGGGGGATTGGGAGCCGGGGAGCTGTTTTTT. This encodes CAISSGGLGAGELFF.

V and J are TRBV5-6 and TRBJ1-2; D remains unclear. Trimming took off 4 bases at V and 5 bases at J, with 9 bases between the two ends. The CDR3 is 12 amino acids. Germline V CDR1 and CDR2: SGHDT, YYEEEE. CDR3 sequence reads: CASSPAGYGYTF. CDR3 nucleotide sequence: TGTGCCAGCAGCCCTGCGGGATATGGCTACACCTTC.

This clone came up once. The genes are TRBV5-5 and TRBJ1-1, with D unclear. From germline, CDR1 is SGHKS and CDR2 YYEKEE (reference sequence). The CDR3 runs 14 residues. V was pared by 0 bases and J by 5 bases, with 11 bases between. The CDR3 coding sequence is TGTGCCAGCAGCTTGGTTGCAGGCGATACTGAAGCTTTCTTT. Protein: CASSLVAGDTEAFF.

In nucleotides, the CDR3 is TGTGCCAGTAGTATAGATCTCCCAGTGCCGGGACTACACAATCAGCCCCAGCATTTT. Its translation is CASSIDLPVPGLHNQPQHF. The chain is built from TRBV19 and TRBJ1-5; D may be TRBD1 (5 bases). Germline V gives CDR1 LNHDA, CDR2 SQIVND (reference sequence). V lost 0 bases, J lost 3 bases, and 21 bases lay in between. CDR3 size: 19 residues.